The clone carrying this T cell receptor (beta chain) showed up just a few times. Its antigen remains unknown. The entry originates in a study of early T cells in non-severe SARS-CoV-2 infection. Study-level information: Unpaired chains resulted from sequencing bulk RNA of unsorted whole blood.

The study, taken as a whole, reports: Private and CD4 specificities were missed by VDJdb matching, skewed to anti-spike CD8.

V was pared by 2 bases and J by 7 bases, with 14 bases between. The CDR3 length is 14 residues. Germline-derived CDR1 and CDR2 are MDHEN and SYDVKM. Separate cDNA molecules each had unique molecular identifiers attached to them. TCRdb fed the 5' RACE reads into MiXCR, producing one record per CDR3 protein. The profile shows 90,000 or so distinct CDR3 sequences, just under 15% of them singletons. The clonotype comes from an adult who was a healthcare worker with PCR-confirmed SARS-CoV-2 infection or an uninfected control (not recorded which). The V gene is TRBV28, the J gene TRBJ1-2, with TRBD1 as a possible D gene (6 bases). The source material was whole blood. Here the CDR3 reads CASSLGGARSGYTF. Here the CDR3 DNA reads TGTGCCAGCAGTTTAGGGGGGGCGCGGAGTGGCTACACCTTC.